This T cell receptor beta chain appears in the sequencing data of a study of cytomegalovirus exposure and HLA in healthy donors. Vbeta (60) and Jbeta (13) primers were used in the PCR. Clones were sequenced by immunoSEQ multiplex PCR, and TCRdb holds only the in-frame ones, with some missing. The sample records approximately 140,000 clones, about four fifths being singletons. The CDR3 loop spans 15 amino acids. In germline, CDR1 is MNHEY, CDR2 SMNVEV (reference sequence). The V segment lost 2 bases and the J segment 6 bases; nucleotides outside the gene matches: 9. The TCR sequence derives from a male donor in good health and CMV-seronegative. The sequencing sample was made of PBMCs. The rearrangement joins TRBV27 to TRBJ1-2; 7 nucleotides agree with TRBD1. In nucleotides, the CDR3 is TGTGCCAGCAGTTTAGAGTCGAGGGGGCTTCATGGCTACACCTTC. It encodes CASSLESRGLHGYTF.